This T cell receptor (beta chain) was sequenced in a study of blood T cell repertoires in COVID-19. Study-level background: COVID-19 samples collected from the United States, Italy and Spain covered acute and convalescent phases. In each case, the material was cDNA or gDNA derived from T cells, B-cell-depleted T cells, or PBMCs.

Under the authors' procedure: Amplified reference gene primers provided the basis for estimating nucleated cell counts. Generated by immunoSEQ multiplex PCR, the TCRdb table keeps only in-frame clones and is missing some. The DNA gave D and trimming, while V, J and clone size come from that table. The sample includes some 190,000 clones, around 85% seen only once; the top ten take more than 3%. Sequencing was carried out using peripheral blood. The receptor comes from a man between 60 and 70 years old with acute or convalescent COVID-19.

The DNA of the CDR3 is TGTGCCAGCAGCCCAGGACAAGTCACCGGGGAGCTGTTTTTT. Protein sequence: CASSPGQVTGELFF. V is TRBV7-3 and J is TRBJ2-2; the D gene is possibly TRBD1 (5 bases). The CDR3 consists of 14 residues. Trimming took 5 bases from V and 4 from J, leaving 11 bases between them. CDR1 is SGHTA and CDR2 is FQGTGA in the germline V gene.